A selection of T cell receptor beta chains follows, all from one sample in a study of blood T cell repertoires in COVID-19. Sequenced by immunoSEQ multiplex PCR; TCRdb stores in-frame clones only, minus some. The sample lists about 250,000 clones, about four fifths occurring once. The material sequenced was peripheral blood. The receptors come from a man aged 45 to 65 with acute or convalescent COVID-19. CDR3s include the opening cysteine and the closing phenylalanine or tryptophan. Each record gives: CDR3 protein, CDR3 DNA, clone size, J gene, D gene, V gene. D genes are given only for firm matches. Size values are once, few and many counts, or a class for expanded clones, and some rows have none.

CDR3 protein: CASSPIPGTSGSYEQYF
CDR3 DNA: TGCGCCAGCAGTCCAATACCCGGGACTAGCGGTTCCTACGAGCAGTACTTC
clone size: .
J gene: TRBJ2-7
D gene: TRBD2
V gene: TRBV10-1

CDR3 protein: CSALENEQFF
CDR3 DNA: TGCAGTGCTCTAGAGAATGAGCAGTTCTTC
clone size: .
J gene: TRBJ2-1
D gene: .
V gene: TRBV20-1

CDR3 protein: CASSHAALRGRETQYF
CDR3 DNA: TGTGCCAGCAGTCACGCCGCTTTGCGGGGGCGAGAGACCCAGTACTTC
clone size: .
J gene: TRBJ2-5
D gene: .
V gene: TRBV25-1

CDR3 protein: CASSIRGQGGETQYF
CDR3 DNA: TGTGCCAGCAGCATAAGGGGACAGGGCGGAGAGACCCAGTACTTC
clone size: once
J gene: TRBJ2-5
D gene: TRBD1
V gene: TRBV7-3

CDR3 protein: CASSSDLDYGYTF
CDR3 DNA: TGTGCCAGCAGCTCTGACTTGGACTATGGCTACACCTTC
clone size: .
J gene: TRBJ1-2
D gene: .
V gene: TRBV11-3

CDR3 protein: CASRDVEGNGYTF
CDR3 DNA: TGTGCCAGTAGAGACGTAGAGGGAAATGGCTACACCTTC
clone size: .
J gene: TRBJ1-2
D gene: .
V gene: TRBV19

CDR3 protein: CASSQASGTANEKLFF
CDR3 DNA: TGTGCCAGCAGCCAAGCATCCGGGACAGCTAATGAAAAACTGTTTTTT
clone size: .
J gene: TRBJ1-4
D gene: TRBD1
V gene: TRBV3-1/TRBV3-2

CDR3 protein: CASSPPGLAYEQYF
CDR3 DNA: TGTGCCAGCAGTCCCCCGGGACTGGCCTACGAGCAGTACTTC
clone size: .
J gene: TRBJ2-7
D gene: .
V gene: TRBV6-5

CDR3 protein: CASSLGGRGEQFF
CDR3 DNA: TGTGCCAGTAGCTTAGGGGGTCGGGGTGAGCAGTTCTTC
clone size: .
J gene: TRBJ2-1
D gene: .
V gene: TRBV19

CDR3 protein: CASSLGQAGGSGNTIYF
CDR3 DNA: TGCGCCAGCAGCTTGGGACAGGCAGGTGGCTCTGGAAACACCATATATTTT
clone size: .
J gene: TRBJ1-3
D gene: .
V gene: TRBV5-1

CDR3 protein: CASRKDRANSPLHF
CDR3 DNA: TGTGCCAGCAGAAAGGACAGGGCGAATTCACCCCTCCACTTT
clone size: .
J gene: TRBJ1-6
D gene: TRBD1
V gene: TRBV27

CDR3 protein: CASSYRGGPNTEAFF
CDR3 DNA: TGTGCCAGCAGCTACCGGGGGGGGCCGAACACTGAAGCTTTCTTT
clone size: .
J gene: TRBJ1-1
D gene: .
V gene: TRBV7-2

CDR3 protein: CASSILGGNEQFF
CDR3 DNA: TGTGCCAGTAGTATCCTGGGGGGGAATGAGCAGTTCTTC
clone size: .
J gene: TRBJ2-1
D gene: TRBD2
V gene: TRBV19

CDR3 protein: CASSISGTSSTDTQYF
CDR3 DNA: TGTGCCAGCAGCATCAGCGGGACCTCTAGCACAGATACGCAGTATTTT
clone size: .
J gene: TRBJ2-3
D gene: TRBD2
V gene: TRBV7-3

CDR3 protein: CASSLSRGYSGNTIYF
CDR3 DNA: TGTGCCAGCAGCCTCTCCAGGGGTTACTCTGGAAACACCATATATTTT
clone size: .
J gene: TRBJ1-3
D gene: .
V gene: TRBV3-1/TRBV3-2

CDR3 protein: CASSSGTGSYEQYF
CDR3 DNA: TGCGCCAGCAGTTCCGGGACAGGGTCCTACGAGCAGTACTTC
clone size: .
J gene: TRBJ2-7
D gene: TRBD1
V gene: TRBV10-1

CDR3 protein: CASSRDSLNTGELFF
CDR3 DNA: TGTGCCAGCAGCCGGGACAGCCTGAACACCGGGGAGCTGTTTTTT
clone size: .
J gene: TRBJ2-2
D gene: TRBD1
V gene: TRBV3-1/TRBV3-2

CDR3 protein: CASSLGIGVSTDTQYF
CDR3 DNA: TGTGCCAGCAGCTTGGGGATCGGAGTTAGCACAGATACGCAGTATTTT
clone size: .
J gene: TRBJ2-3
D gene: .
V gene: TRBV5-6

CDR3 protein: CSVYRDETEAFF
CDR3 DNA: TGCAGCGTTTACAGGGATGAGACTGAAGCTTTCTTT
clone size: .
J gene: TRBJ1-1
D gene: .
V gene: TRBV29-1

CDR3 protein: CASSVEQNYEQYF
CDR3 DNA: TGTGCCAGCAGCGTGGAACAGAACTACGAGCAGTACTTC
clone size: .
J gene: TRBJ2-7
D gene: .
V gene: TRBV9

CDR3 protein: CASSLGVEQYF
CDR3 DNA: TGTGCCAGCAGCTTAGGAGTCGAGCAGTACTTC
clone size: .
J gene: TRBJ2-7
D gene: .
V gene: TRBV7-9

CDR3 protein: CASKPSGNQPQHF
CDR3 DNA: TGTGCCAGCAAGCCCTCCGGCAATCAGCCCCAGCATTTT
clone size: .
J gene: TRBJ1-5
D gene: .
V gene: TRBV12-3/TRBV12-4

CDR3 protein: CASSERWDGQGVTYEQYF
CDR3 DNA: TGTGCCAGCAGTGAAAGATGGGACGGACAGGGCGTCACCTACGAGCAGTACTTC
clone size: .
J gene: TRBJ2-7
D gene: TRBD1
V gene: TRBV2

CDR3 protein: CASSPAEGGVGIQYF
CDR3 DNA: TGCGCCAGCAGCCCGGCGGAGGGAGGAGTTGGCATTCAGTACTTC
clone size: .
J gene: TRBJ2-4
D gene: .
V gene: TRBV5-1

CDR3 protein: CASSASRNHNEQFF
CDR3 DNA: TGTGCCAGCAGTGCTTCCAGGAACCACAATGAGCAGTTCTTC
clone size: .
J gene: TRBJ2-1
D gene: .
V gene: TRBV6-4

CDR3 protein: CASSPQQGAYEQYF
CDR3 DNA: TGTGCCAGCTCACCGCAGCAGGGGGCCTACGAGCAGTACTTC
clone size: .
J gene: TRBJ2-7
D gene: TRBD1
V gene: TRBV18

CDR3 protein: CATSRDVSNQPQHF
CDR3 DNA: TGTGCCACCAGCAGAGACGTTAGCAATCAGCCCCAGCATTTT
clone size: .
J gene: TRBJ1-5
D gene: .
V gene: TRBV15

CDR3 protein: CASRGSNSNQPQHF
CDR3 DNA: TGTGCCAGTCGGGGTTCTAATAGCAATCAGCCCCAGCATTTT
clone size: .
J gene: TRBJ1-5
D gene: .
V gene: TRBV19

CDR3 protein: CASSGRGLTDTQYF
CDR3 DNA: TGTGCCAGTAGTGGGCGGGGGCTCACAGATACGCAGTATTTT
clone size: .
J gene: TRBJ2-3
D gene: .
V gene: TRBV19

CDR3 protein: CASSESVRVTQYF
CDR3 DNA: TGTGCCAGCAGTGAATCTGTCAGGGTTACGCAGTATTTT
clone size: .
J gene: TRBJ2-3
D gene: .
V gene: TRBV25-1

CDR3 protein: CASSLSGNPIYEQYF
CDR3 DNA: TGTGCCAGCTCACTTTCCGGGAATCCTATATACGAGCAGTACTTC
clone size: .
J gene: TRBJ2-7
D gene: .
V gene: TRBV18

CDR3 protein: CASSVGTSGGELFF
CDR3 DNA: TGTGCCAGCAGTGTTGGGACTAGCGGCGGGGAGCTGTTTTTT
clone size: few
J gene: TRBJ2-2
D gene: TRBD2
V gene: TRBV2

CDR3 protein: CASSPWGDYYGYTF
CDR3 DNA: TGTGCCAGCAGCCCATGGGGGGACTACTATGGCTACACCTTC
clone size: .
J gene: TRBJ1-2
D gene: .
V gene: TRBV3-1/TRBV3-2

CDR3 protein: CASSQEGPQGSNSPLHF
CDR3 DNA: TGTGCCAGCAGCCAAGAAGGACCCCAGGGCAGTAATTCACCCCTCCACTTT
clone size: .
J gene: TRBJ1-6
D gene: .
V gene: TRBV4-2

CDR3 protein: CASSFRQSTDTQYF
CDR3 DNA: TGTGCCAGCAGCTTCCGACAGAGCACAGATACGCAGTATTTT
clone size: .
J gene: TRBJ2-3
D gene: .
V gene: TRBV7-8

CDR3 protein: CASSLGGQATDTQYF
CDR3 DNA: TGCGCCAGCAGCCTGGGCGGACAGGCCACGGATACGCAGTATTTT
clone size: .
J gene: TRBJ2-3
D gene: TRBD1
V gene: TRBV5-1

CDR3 protein: CASTQAGEFFGAFF
CDR3 DNA: TGTGCCAGCACTCAGGCAGGGGAGTTTTTTGGAGCTTTCTTT
clone size: .
J gene: TRBJ1-1
D gene: .
V gene: TRBV19

CDR3 protein: CASSLARTGELFF
CDR3 DNA: TGTGCCAGCAGCTTAGCTCGCACCGGGGAGCTGTTTTTT
clone size: .
J gene: TRBJ2-2
D gene: .
V gene: TRBV7-2

CDR3 protein: CAWSGGGGGNTIYF
CDR3 DNA: TGTGCCTGGAGTGGGGGGGGTGGCGGAAACACCATATATTTT
clone size: .
J gene: TRBJ1-3
D gene: .
V gene: TRBV30

CDR3 protein: CASTKTALGNTIYF
CDR3 DNA: TGTGCCAGCACTAAAACAGCTTTAGGAAACACCATATATTTT
clone size: .
J gene: TRBJ1-3
D gene: .
V gene: TRBV11-2

CDR3 protein: CASSLVEGQLNEQFF
CDR3 DNA: TGTGCCAGCAGCTTAGTTGAGGGCCAGTTGAATGAGCAGTTCTTC
clone size: .
J gene: TRBJ2-1
D gene: .
V gene: TRBV11-1

CDR3 protein: CASSYIRQGNYGYTF
CDR3 DNA: TGTGCCAGCAGTTACATCCGACAGGGTAACTATGGCTACACCTTC
clone size: .
J gene: TRBJ1-2
D gene: TRBD1
V gene: TRBV6-5

CDR3 protein: CASSPGGGSYNSPLHF
CDR3 DNA: TGTGCCAGCAGCCCTGGGGGGGGCTCCTATAATTCACCCCTCCACTTT
clone size: .
J gene: TRBJ1-6
D gene: .
V gene: TRBV5-4

CDR3 protein: CASSFRGEAFF
CDR3 DNA: TGTGCCAGCAGCTTTAGGGGGGAAGCTTTCTTT
clone size: .
J gene: TRBJ1-1
D gene: .
V gene: TRBV5-6

CDR3 protein: CASSFLTGGDEKLFF
CDR3 DNA: TGTGCCAGCAGTTTTTTGACAGGGGGTGATGAAAAACTGTTTTTT
clone size: .
J gene: TRBJ1-4
D gene: TRBD1
V gene: TRBV27

CDR3 protein: CAISMDRLNEQYF
CDR3 DNA: TGTGCCATCAGCATGGACAGGTTGAACGAGCAGTACTTC
clone size: .
J gene: TRBJ2-7
D gene: TRBD1
V gene: TRBV10-3

CDR3 protein: CASSVGWDRAYYGYTF
CDR3 DNA: TGTGCCAGCAGCGTAGGGTGGGACAGGGCCTACTATGGCTACACCTTC
clone size: .
J gene: TRBJ1-2
D gene: TRBD1
V gene: TRBV9

CDR3 protein: CASSPAQPLGNTEAFF
CDR3 DNA: TGTGCCAGCTCACCCGCCCAGCCCCTAGGGAACACTGAAGCTTTCTTT
clone size: .
J gene: TRBJ1-1
D gene: .
V gene: TRBV18